Listed below are T cell receptor beta chains from one sample, sequenced in a study of blood T cell repertoires in COVID-19. Repertoires were generated with immunoSEQ multiplex PCR, while TCRdb's copy carries only in-frame clones and drops some. This table has approximately 92,000 clones, approximately 86% appearing once. Material for sequencing was peripheral blood. The receptors derive from a woman aged 55-69 years in a cohort sampled during active or convalescent COVID-19. Both conserved end residues are part of each CDR3. A D gene is named only where the DNA matches it firmly. Rows may omit the clone size; those that give it use once, few, many or a size class.

TRBV5-4	TRBJ2-5	.	.	CASSSQGGAFAQYF	TGTGCCAGCAGCTCCCAAGGAGGGGCTTTCGCCCAGTACTTC
TRBV5-5	TRBJ2-7	.	TRBD1	CASSPGTGAFYEQYF	TGTGCCAGCAGCCCGGGGACAGGGGCTTTTTACGAGCAGTACTTC
TRBV14	TRBJ2-3	.	TRBD2	CASSHPLTSGSGNTQYF	TGTGCCAGCAGCCACCCCTTGACTAGCGGGAGTGGAAATACGCAGTATTTT
TRBV6-6	TRBJ1-5	.	.	CASSYSRTENQPQHF	TGTGCCAGCAGTTACTCGAGGACAGAGAATCAGCCCCAGCATTTT
TRBV19	TRBJ1-4	.	TRBD1	CASSRTPGTGYLEKLFF	TGTGCCAGTAGTCGGACTCCCGGGACAGGGTACCTTGAAAAACTGTTTTTT
TRBV19	TRBJ2-7	.	.	CASEGSTHEQYF	TGTGCCTCAGAGGGTAGTACCCACGAGCAGTACTTC
TRBV6-5	TRBJ2-1	.	.	CASSYGSRRGNEQFF	TGTGCCAGCAGTTACGGTTCTCGTCGGGGTAATGAGCAGTTCTTC
TRBV5-1	TRBJ2-7	.	.	CASSLSRQSIYEQYF	TGCGCCAGCAGCTTGTCGCGACAGAGTATCTACGAGCAGTACTTC
TRBV5-1	TRBJ2-7	few	TRBD1	CASSLATGDYEQYF	TGCGCCAGCAGCTTGGCTACAGGGGACTACGAGCAGTACTTC
TRBV10-3	TRBJ1-2	.	.	CAISDPNGYTF	TGTGCCATCAGTGACCCAAATGGCTACACCTTC
TRBV6-5	TRBJ1-1	.	.	CASSYSSLTEAFF	TGTGCCAGCAGTTACTCCTCCCTGACAGAAGCTTTCTTT
TRBV21-1	TRBJ1-2	once	.	CASSIHFPGQGAAGYTF	TGTGCCAGCAGCATTCACTTTCCGGGACAGGGGGCGGCGGGCTACACCTTC
TRBV5-1	TRBJ1-6	.	.	CASSIWDIGSSYNSPLHF	TGCGCCAGCAGCATCTGGGACATTGGGAGCTCCTATAATTCACCCCTCCACTTT
TRBV29-1	TRBJ1-5	.	.	CSVGPFRNQPQHF	TGCAGCGTTGGGCCCTTCAGGAATCAGCCCCAGCATTTT
TRBV7-6	TRBJ1-3	.	TRBD1	CASSQGQTFSGNTIYF	TGTGCCAGCAGCCAGGGACAGACTTTCTCTGGAAACACCATATATTTT
TRBV19	TRBJ1-4	.	.	CASSSRGQEKLFF	TGTGCCAGTAGCTCCAGAGGGCAAGAAAAACTGTTTTTT
TRBV29-1	TRBJ1-2	.	.	CSVVGGAPNGYTF	TGCAGCGTTGTTGGGGGGGCGCCGAATGGCTACACCTTC
TRBV15	TRBJ2-3	.	TRBD2	CATSGGTSGDGTDTQYF	TGTGCCACCAGCGGCGGGACTAGCGGGGATGGCACAGATACGCAGTATTTT
TRBV6-6	TRBJ2-1	.	TRBD1	CASSLNRDRGLVEQFF	TGTGCCAGCAGCCTCAACCGGGACAGGGGGCTGGTTGAGCAGTTCTTC
TRBV5-1	TRBJ2-7	few	TRBD2	CASSPVASGIPYEQYF	TGCGCCAGCAGCCCCGTGGCTAGCGGGATTCCCTACGAGCAGTACTTC
TRBV28	TRBJ1-2	.	.	CASSFQSGDYGYTF	TGTGCCAGCAGTTTCCAATCGGGGGACTATGGCTACACCTTC
TRBV5-1	TRBJ2-2	.	TRBD2	CAGKAGEGTGELFF	TGCGCCGGAAAAGCGGGAGAGGGCACCGGGGAGCTGTTTTTT
TRBV5-1	TRBJ1-1	.	.	CASSFSQGNTEAFF	TGCGCCAGCAGCTTTTCCCAGGGGAACACTGAAGCTTTCTTT
TRBV12-3/TRBV12-4	TRBJ1-1	.	.	CASSLETRGAFF	TGTGCCAGCAGTTTAGAGACTCGCGGGGCTTTCTTT
TRBV10-3	TRBJ2-1	once	TRBD1	CAISESAGGRNEQFF	TGTGCCATCAGTGAGTCGGCAGGGGGCCGCAATGAGCAGTTCTTC
TRBV5-1	TRBJ2-6	.	TRBD2	CASSFPSGKAGANVLTF	TGCGCCAGCAGCTTTCCTAGCGGGAAGGCTGGGGCCAACGTCCTGACTTTC
TRBV6-6	TRBJ2-3	.	TRBD2	CASRRKRGSPDTQYF	TGTGCCAGCAGGCGGAAGCGGGGGAGCCCAGATACGCAGTATTTT
TRBV19	TRBJ2-1	.	TRBD2	CASSPTSGGPGGNEQFF	TGTGCCAGTAGCCCGACTAGCGGGGGCCCCGGGGGCAATGAGCAGTTCTTC
TRBV7-2	TRBJ2-1	.	TRBD2	CASSQRTSYEQFF	TGTGCCAGCAGCCAGCGGACTAGCTATGAGCAGTTCTTC
TRBV6-5	TRBJ2-2	.	TRBD1	CASSYGDRGSGELFF	TGTGCCAGCAGTTACGGGGACAGGGGATCCGGGGAGCTGTTTTTT
TRBV6-1	TRBJ2-3	few	.	CASSEVNSDTQYF	TGTGCCAGCAGTGAGGTTAACTCGGATACGCAGTATTTT
TRBV7-9	TRBJ1-1	.	TRBD1	CASSPIWTGEDTEAFF	TGTGCCAGCAGCCCAATATGGACAGGGGAGGACACTGAAGCTTTCTTT
TRBV19	TRBJ2-2	.	.	CASRQATNTGELFF	TGTGCCAGCCGACAGGCAACTAACACCGGGGAGCTGTTTTTT
TRBV6-5	TRBJ1-5	.	TRBD1	CASRDEGQTQHF	TGTGCCAGCAGAGACGAGGGACAGACCCAGCATTTT
TRBV19	TRBJ2-2	.	TRBD1	CATSIGTAAGELFF	TGTGCCACTTCAATTGGGACAGCGGCCGGGGAGCTGTTTTTT